This entry lists 21 T cell receptor beta chains sequenced from one sample in a study of T-cell reconstitution after alpha-beta-depleted transplantation in children listed by TCRdb under 2016. In the paper's terms, the treatment or condition label means: allogeneic hematopoietic cell transplantation with graft depleted of TCRalphabeta T cells and CD19 B cells. Libraries were made using PCR. For sequencing, an Illumina HiSeq 2500 was employed. To normalize quantification of the TCRbeta repertoire, the TCR libraries were built with molecular barcoding that relied on unique molecular identifiers. TCRdb ran its own pipeline on the public reads, namely fastp trimming at Q25 and MiXCR clone calling, and kept in-frame beta chains. CDR3 protein sequences are deduplicated, and each keeps its most common genes and DNA. The sample table holds 480,000 or so distinct CDR3 sequences, of which approximately 10% were seen once. Together, the top ten hold 2% to 2.5% of the sample.

Sequenced material: PBMCs, taken before TCRalphabeta/CD19-depleted stem cell transplant. Receptor source: a child aged 2-15 years with inherited bone marrow failure, due to receive a stem cell transplant.

This clonotype showed up many times. The J gene is TRBJ1-5, the V gene TRBV7-9, with TRBD1 as a possible D gene (6 bases). V was pared by 5 bases and J by 5 bases, with 7 bases between. The germline V gene encodes CDR1 SEHNR and CDR2 FQNEAQ (reference sequence). The CDR3 length is 12 residues. CDR3 protein: CASSEGDQPQHF. The CDR3 DNA sequence: TGTGCCAGCAGCGAGGGGGATCAGCCCCAGCATTTT.

There are many counts of this clonotype. This chain joins TRBV6-1 and TRBJ1-1; the match to TRBD1 covers 7 bases. J lost 4 bases, V lost 6 bases, and 2 bases had no gene match. Germline V gene lookup returns CDR1 MNHNS and CDR2 SASEGT. CDR3 length: 12 residues. In DNA form, the CDR3 reads TGTGCCAGCAGAGCAGGGGGCACTGAAGCTTTCTTT. This encodes CASRAGGTEAFF.

This clonotype was seen only a few times. V gene TRBV13 combines with J gene TRBJ2-4, with TRBD2 matching over 15 bases. CDR1 PRHDT and CDR2 FYEKMQ come from the germline V gene (reference sequence). The CDR3 has 14 amino acids. After removal of 6 bases from V and 13 bases from J, the junction contained 7 bases not matched to a gene. The CDR3 is CASSTGLAGGSQYF. As DNA, the CDR3 is TGTGCCAGCAGTACGGGACTAGCGGGAGGTTCACAGTACTTC.

This clonotype was detected only a few times. J is TRBJ2-7 and V is TRBV29-1, with 7 bases matching TRBD2. The V segment lost 3 bases and the J segment 2 bases; nucleotides outside the gene matches: 7. Germline V CDR1 and CDR2: SQVTM, ANQGSEA. CDR3 length equals 14 residues. The CDR3 DNA reads as TGCAGCGTTGATAGTCTAGCGGACCCCTACGAGCAGTACTTC. Protein sequence: CSVDSLADPYEQYF.

This clonotype was observed at least ten times. The genes are TRBV6-5 and TRBJ2-1, with D possibly called TRBD1 or TRBD2 (5 bases each). Germline lookup yields CDR1 MNHEY and CDR2 SVGAGI. CDR3 length: 14 residues. Trimming cost V 1 base and J 5 bases, with 9 bases left between them. The CDR3 loop reads CASSYFQGDNEQFF. As DNA, the CDR3 is TGTGCCAGCAGTTACTTTCAGGGAGACAATGAGCAGTTCTTC.

The chain has TRBV7-9 and TRBJ2-5; D is possibly TRBD1 (5 bases). Germline loops: CDR1 SEHNR, CDR2 FQNEAQ (reference sequence). With 4 bases removed from V and 5 bases from J, the gap between germline ends came to 14 bases. The CDR3 runs 14 residues. The CDR3 is CASSSETDRETQYF. The CDR3 bases are TGTGCCAGCAGCTCGGAGACAGATCGTGAGACCCAGTACTTC.

This clonotype was counted at least ten times. The limits of the CDR3 on the DNA are not certain, so only TCRdb's listed CDR3 is given. The chain couples TRBV21-1 to TRBJ2-1; the table's D gene call, TRBD1, was not cross checked with the DNA. TRBV21-1 is an annotated pseudogene. The CDR3 numbers 18 amino acids, ends counted. The CDR3 is CASSKFGPGAPFIYEQFF.

This clonotype was seen repeatedly, ten times or more. This chain uses TRBV7-9 with TRBJ2-7; D is uncertain. V lost 8 bases to trimming and J lost 0 bases, with 14 bases between them. Germline CDR1 is SEHNR and CDR2 is FQNEAQ (reference sequence). The CDR3 covers 14 residues. Here the CDR3 reads CASSPTPRSYEQYF. CDR3 bases: TGTGCCAGCTCTCCGACCCCACGCTCCTACGAGCAGTACTTC.

This clonotype has ten or more counts. V is TRBV21-1 and J is TRBJ2-1; TRBD1, the table's D call, lacks a check against the DNA. TRBV21-1 is a listed pseudogene. The CDR3 covers 16 residues. In nucleotides, the CDR3 is TGTGCCAGCAGCCCCCGGGGGACTAGCGCTTACAATGAGCAGTTCTTC. This translates into CASSPRGTSAYNEQFF.

This clonotype was seen repeatedly, ten times or more. The chain links TRBV20-1 to TRBJ2-7, with 9 bases that match TRBD2. Germline V lookup: CDR1 DFQATT, CDR2 SNEGSKA (reference sequence). The CDR3 is 15 residues long. V was clipped by 3 bases and J by 6 bases; unmatched bases: 12. The CDR3 region is CSASILREGRLEQYF. In nucleotides, the CDR3 is TGCAGTGCTAGTATTCTGCGGGAGGGCCGTCTCGAGCAGTACTTC.

This clonotype was detected many times. The chain employs TRBV5-1 and TRBJ2-1, with D tentatively TRBD1 or TRBD2 (5 bases each). The germline V gene encodes CDR1 SGHRS and CDR2 YFSETQ. V lost 3 bases and J lost 5, with 18 bases in between. This CDR3 has 16 amino acids. CDR3 nucleotides: TGCGCCAGCAGCTCCCTCCGGGACCCTTCCAACAATGAGCAGTTCTTC. Residues: CASSSLRDPSNNEQFF.

As to this clonotype: A single base separates this from a much larger clone, so it may be a read error. The rearrangement joins TRBV7-8 to TRBJ2-7; tentatively, D is TRBD1 or TRBD2 (6 bases each). The CDR3 extends over 15 amino acids. CDR1 is SGHVS and CDR2 is FQNEAQ in the germline V gene. The CDR3 nucleotides read TGTGCCAGCAGCCCCCTAAGGGGGAGGATCTACGAGCCGTACTTC. It codes for CASSPLRGRIYEPYF.

This clonotype was found many times. V is TRBV4-1 and J is TRBJ2-1; 11 bases are shared with TRBD2. V trimming: 4 bases; J trimming: 1 base; junction bases outside the gene matches: 3. Per germline, CDR1 MGHRA and CDR2 YSYEKL. The CDR3 runs to 16 residues. The CDR3: CASSLGTSGSYNEQFF. The CDR3 DNA sequence: TGCGCCAGCAGCCTAGGGACTAGCGGATCCTACAATGAGCAGTTCTTC.

This clonotype showed up many times. The chain uses TRBV29-1 and TRBJ2-3; 9 nucleotides match TRBD2. V was clipped by 1 base and J by 2 bases; unmatched bases: 7. The CDR3 contains 16 residues. The V gene's germline CDR1 is SQVTM and CDR2 ANQGSEA. CDR3 loop: CSVEGTVAGDTDTQYF. DNA of the CDR3: TGCAGCGTTGAAGGGACGGTAGCGGGAGACACAGATACGCAGTATTTT.

This clonotype was picked up many times. This chain joins TRBV5-1 and TRBJ2-5; possible D gene TRBD1, 6 bases. CDR1 is SGHRS, CDR2 YFSETQ, per germline. The CDR3 extends over 16 amino acids. V was shortened by 0 bases and J by 1 base, with 13 bases between the two germline ends. The CDR3: CASSLGSRGTQETQYF. CDR3 coding DNA: TGCGCCAGCAGCTTGGGATCGAGGGGGACCCAAGAGACCCAGTACTTC. Combining the CDR3 with reference TRBV5-1 and TRBJ2-5 gives the whole variable domain KAGVTQTPRYLIKTRGQQVTLSCSPISGHRSVSWYQQTPGQGLQFLFEYFSETQRNKGNFPGRFSGRQFSNSRSEMNVSTLELGDSALYLCASSLGSRGTQETQYFGPGTRLLVL.

In this sample, this clonotype turned up many times. The chain uses TRBV11-2 and TRBJ1-1; 9 nucleotides agree with TRBD1. Germline values: CDR1 SGHAT, CDR2 FQNNGV. V dropped 5 bases and J dropped 11; count of bases not matched to a gene: 12. The CDR3 is 14 residues long. The CDR3 loop reads CASSTRNLQGAAFF. CDR3 nucleotides: TGTGCCAGCAGCACCAGAAACCTACAGGGGGCGGCTTTCTTT.

This clonotype was observed at least ten times. The chain is built from TRBV28 and TRBJ2-5; D unclear. Germline CDR1 MDHEN, CDR2 SYDVKM. V shed 3 bases and J shed 4 bases, with 15 bases lying between them. CDR3 length equals 15 residues. The CDR3 bases are TGTGCCAGCAGTTTTCCCCCCGACGCTCTAGAGACCCAGTACTTC. The encoded protein is CASSFPPDALETQYF.

This clonotype has ten or more counts. The chain joins TRBV2 to TRBJ1-5, with D possibly matching TRBD1 (5 bases). V shed 7 bases and J shed 2 bases, with 15 bases lying between them. The CDR3 has 15 amino acids. Germline CDR1 reads SNHLY; CDR2 reads FYNNEI. CDR3 region: CASKRVSRGNQPQHF. The CDR3 coding sequence is TGTGCCAGCAAGAGAGTCTCCAGGGGCAATCAGCCCCAGCATTTT.

This clonotype has at least ten counts. This chain links TRBV27 with TRBJ2-2, with 7 bases identical to TRBD1. The CDR3 is made up of 16 amino acids. V was pared by 10 bases and J by 1 base, with 12 bases of the junction left unmatched. Germline values: CDR1 MNHEY, CDR2 SMNVEV (reference sequence). The CDR3 bases are TGTGCCACCCTCCTCACGACAGGGAAGAACACCGGGGAGCTGTTTTTT. This encodes CATLLTTGKNTGELFF.

This clonotype was observed at least ten times. The rearrangement joins TRBV12-3 or TRBV12-4 to TRBJ1-2, with D possibly matching TRBD1 (5 bases). V lost 3 bases to trimming and J lost 8 bases, with 19 bases between them. This CDR3 spans 15 amino acids. The CDR3: CASSLILAGLRGYTF. DNA of the CDR3: TGTGCCAGCAGTTTGATTTTAGCAGGGCTGCGGGGCTACACCTTC.

This clonotype has at least ten counts. The chain recombines TRBV6-5 with TRBJ1-2; D uncertain. CDR1 and CDR2 from the germline V gene are MNHEY and SVGAGI. V lost 4 bases, J lost 8 bases, and 14 bases lay in between. The CDR3 runs 13 residues. The CDR3 bases are TGTGCCAGCAGTTTCACCGCAGCGACAGGCTACACCTTC. Its protein is CASSFTAATGYTF.